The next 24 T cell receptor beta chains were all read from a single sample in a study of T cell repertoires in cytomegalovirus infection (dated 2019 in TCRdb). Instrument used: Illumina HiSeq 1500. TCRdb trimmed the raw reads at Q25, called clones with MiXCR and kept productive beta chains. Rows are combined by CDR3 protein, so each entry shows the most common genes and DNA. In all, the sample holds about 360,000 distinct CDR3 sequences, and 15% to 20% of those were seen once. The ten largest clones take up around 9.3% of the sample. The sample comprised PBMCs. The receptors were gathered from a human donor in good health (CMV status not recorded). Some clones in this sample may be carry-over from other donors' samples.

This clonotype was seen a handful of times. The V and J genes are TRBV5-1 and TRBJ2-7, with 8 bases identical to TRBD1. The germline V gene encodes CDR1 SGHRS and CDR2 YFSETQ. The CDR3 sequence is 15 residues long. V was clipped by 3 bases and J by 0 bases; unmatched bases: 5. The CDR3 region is CASSSGTGLSYEQYF. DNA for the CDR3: TGCGCCAGCAGCTCCGGGACAGGCCTCTCCTACGAGCAGTACTTC. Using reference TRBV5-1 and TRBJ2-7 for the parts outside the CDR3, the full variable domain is KAGVTQTPRYLIKTRGQQVTLSCSPISGHRSVSWYQQTPGQGLQFLFEYFSETQRNKGNFPGRFSGRQFSNSRSEMNVSTLELGDSALYLCASSSGTGLSYEQYFGPGTRLTVT.

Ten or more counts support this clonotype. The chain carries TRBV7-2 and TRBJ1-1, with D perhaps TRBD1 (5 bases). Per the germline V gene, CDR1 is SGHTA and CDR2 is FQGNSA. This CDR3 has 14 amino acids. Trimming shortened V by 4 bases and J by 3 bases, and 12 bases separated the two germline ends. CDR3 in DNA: TGTGCCAGCAGCTCGCGCTCGGGGGACACTGAAGCTTTCTTT. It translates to CASSSRSGDTEAFF.

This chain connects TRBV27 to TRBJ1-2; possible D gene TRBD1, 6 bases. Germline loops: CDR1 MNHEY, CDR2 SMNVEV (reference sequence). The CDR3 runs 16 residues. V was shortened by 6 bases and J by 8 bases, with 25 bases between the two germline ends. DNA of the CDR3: TGTGCCAGCAGCCATACATGGGCAGGGGATGTCTGGGGCTACACCTTC. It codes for CASSHTWAGDVWGYTF.

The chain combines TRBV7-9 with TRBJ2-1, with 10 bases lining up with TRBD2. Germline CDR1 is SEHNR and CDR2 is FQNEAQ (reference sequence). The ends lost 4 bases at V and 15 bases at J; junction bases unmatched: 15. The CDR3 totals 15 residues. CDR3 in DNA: TGTGCCAGCAGCTCGACCTTAGCGGGAGGCCCTAGGACGTTCTTC. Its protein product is CASSSTLAGGPRTFF. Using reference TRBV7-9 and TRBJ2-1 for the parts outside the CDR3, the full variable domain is DTGVSQNPRHKITKRGQNVTFRCDPISEHNRLYWYRQTLGQGPEFLTYFQNEAQLEKSRLLSDRFSAERPKGSFSTLEIQRTEQGDSAMYLCASSSTLAGGPRTFFGPGTRLTVL.

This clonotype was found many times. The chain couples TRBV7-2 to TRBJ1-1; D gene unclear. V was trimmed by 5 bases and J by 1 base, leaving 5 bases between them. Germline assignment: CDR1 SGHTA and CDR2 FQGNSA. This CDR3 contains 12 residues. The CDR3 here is CASSGKNTEAFF. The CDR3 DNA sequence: TGTGCCAGCAGCGGGAAGAACACTGAAGCTTTCTTT.

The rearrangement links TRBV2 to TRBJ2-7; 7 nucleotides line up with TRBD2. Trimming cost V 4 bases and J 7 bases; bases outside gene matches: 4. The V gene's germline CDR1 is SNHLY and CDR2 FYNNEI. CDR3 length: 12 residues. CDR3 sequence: CASSAVGREQYF. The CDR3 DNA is TGTGCCAGCAGTGCGGTCGGGAGGGAGCAGTACTTC.

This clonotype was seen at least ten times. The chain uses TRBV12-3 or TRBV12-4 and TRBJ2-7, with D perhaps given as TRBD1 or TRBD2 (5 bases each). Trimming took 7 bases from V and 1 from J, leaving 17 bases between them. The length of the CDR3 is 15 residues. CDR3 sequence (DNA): TGTGCCAGCATTCCGGGTTGGGGGTGGTCCTACGAGCAGTACTTC. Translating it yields CASIPGWGWSYEQYF.

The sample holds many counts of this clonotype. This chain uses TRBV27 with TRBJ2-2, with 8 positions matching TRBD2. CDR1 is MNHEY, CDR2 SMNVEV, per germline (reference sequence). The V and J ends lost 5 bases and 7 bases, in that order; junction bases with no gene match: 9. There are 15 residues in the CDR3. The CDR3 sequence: CASSPQGLAVGELFF. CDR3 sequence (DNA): TGTGCCAGCAGTCCCCAAGGACTAGCAGTCGGGGAGCTGTTTTTT.

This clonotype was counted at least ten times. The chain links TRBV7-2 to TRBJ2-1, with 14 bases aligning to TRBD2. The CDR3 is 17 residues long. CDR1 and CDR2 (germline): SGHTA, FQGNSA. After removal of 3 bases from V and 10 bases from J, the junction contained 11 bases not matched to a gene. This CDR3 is CASSFSPTSGGAGEQFF. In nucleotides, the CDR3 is TGTGCCAGCAGCTTTTCCCCGACTAGCGGGGGGGCAGGGGAGCAGTTCTTC.

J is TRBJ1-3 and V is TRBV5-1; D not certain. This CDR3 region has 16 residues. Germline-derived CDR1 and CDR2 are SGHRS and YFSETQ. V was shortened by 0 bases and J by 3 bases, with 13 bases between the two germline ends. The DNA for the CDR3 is TGCGCCAGCAGCTTGGGATCAGGAGACTATGGAAACACCATATATTTT. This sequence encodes CASSLGSGDYGNTIYF.

The CDR3 DNA sequence: TGTGCCAGCAGTTGGACAGGGGTTGCCTACGAGCAGTACTTC. This sequence encodes CASSWTGVAYEQYF. V usage is TRBV6-6 and J usage is TRBJ2-7; 9 positions agree with TRBD1. J was trimmed by 2 bases and V by 4 bases; bases with no gene match: 3. Germline V gene lookup returns CDR1 MNHNY and CDR2 SVGAGI (reference sequence). The CDR3 covers 14 residues.

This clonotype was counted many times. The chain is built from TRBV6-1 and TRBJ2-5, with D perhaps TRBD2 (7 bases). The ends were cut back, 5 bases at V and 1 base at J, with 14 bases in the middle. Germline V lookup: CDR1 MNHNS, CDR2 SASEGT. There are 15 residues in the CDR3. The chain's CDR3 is CASSRGTILQETQYF. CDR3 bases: TGTGCCAGCAGTAGGGGGACTATACTCCAAGAGACCCAGTACTTC.

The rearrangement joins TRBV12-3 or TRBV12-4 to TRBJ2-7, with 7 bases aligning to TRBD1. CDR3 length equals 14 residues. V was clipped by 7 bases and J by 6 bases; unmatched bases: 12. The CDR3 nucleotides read TGTGCCAGCACCATAGGAGACAGGGTGGGCGAGCAGTACTTC. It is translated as CASTIGDRVGEQYF.

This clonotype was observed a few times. For the CDR3, the DNA is TGTGCCACCGAGAGATTCTACCAAGAGACCCAGTACTTC. This sequence encodes CATERFYQETQYF. The rearrangement uses TRBV27 and TRBJ2-5, with D hard to call. Deletions cut 10 bases from V and 0 bases from J, with 12 bases between. CDR3 size: 13 residues. Per the germline V gene, CDR1 is MNHEY and CDR2 is SMNVEV (reference sequence).

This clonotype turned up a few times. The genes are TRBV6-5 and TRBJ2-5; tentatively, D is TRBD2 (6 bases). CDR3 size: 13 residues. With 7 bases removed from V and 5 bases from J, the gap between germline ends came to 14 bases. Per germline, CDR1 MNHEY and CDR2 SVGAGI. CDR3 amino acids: CASKPAGRETQYF. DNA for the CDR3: TGTGCCAGCAAACCAGCGGGCCGCGAGACCCAGTACTTC.

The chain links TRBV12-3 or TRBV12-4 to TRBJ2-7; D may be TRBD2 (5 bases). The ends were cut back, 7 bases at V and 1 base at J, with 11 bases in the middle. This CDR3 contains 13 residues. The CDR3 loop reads CASTRGWSYEQYF. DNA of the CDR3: TGTGCCAGCACCCGGGGTTGGTCCTACGAGCAGTACTTC.

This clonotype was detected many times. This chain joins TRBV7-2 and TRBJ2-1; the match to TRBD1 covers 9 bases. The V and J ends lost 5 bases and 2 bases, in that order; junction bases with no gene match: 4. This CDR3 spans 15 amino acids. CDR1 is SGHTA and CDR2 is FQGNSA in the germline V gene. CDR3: CASSRRQGAYNEQFF. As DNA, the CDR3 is TGTGCCAGCAGCCGGCGACAGGGGGCCTACAATGAGCAGTTCTTC.

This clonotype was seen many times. CDR3 nucleotides: TGTGCCAGCAGCCGACTGGTTACGGGGGGGCCATTTGCCCAAGAGACCCAGTACTTC. Translating it yields CASSRLVTGGPFAQETQYF. V is TRBV7-8 and J is TRBJ2-5; 8 bases are a match to TRBD2. The V segment lost 5 bases and the J segment 1 base; nucleotides outside the gene matches: 18. This CDR3 is 19 amino acids long. CDR1 is SGHVS, CDR2 FQNEAQ, per germline. The full variable domain, in which reference TRBV7-8 and TRBJ2-5 provide the parts outside the CDR3, is GAGVSQSPRYKVAKRGQDVALRCDPISGHVSLFWYQQALGQGPEFLTYFQNEAQLDKSGLPSDRFFAERPEGSVSTLKIQRTQQEDSAVYLCASSRLVTGGPFAQETQYFGPGTRLLVL.

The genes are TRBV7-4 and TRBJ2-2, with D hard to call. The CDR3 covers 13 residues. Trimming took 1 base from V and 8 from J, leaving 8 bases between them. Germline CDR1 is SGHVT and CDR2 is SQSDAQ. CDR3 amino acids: CASSLELTGELFF. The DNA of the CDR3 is TGTGCCAGCAGCTTAGAACTGACGGGGGAGCTGTTTTTT.

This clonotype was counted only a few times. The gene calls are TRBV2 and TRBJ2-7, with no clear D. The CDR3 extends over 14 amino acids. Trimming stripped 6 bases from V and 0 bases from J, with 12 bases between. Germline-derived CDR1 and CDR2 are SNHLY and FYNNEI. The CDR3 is CASRPRAYSYEQYF. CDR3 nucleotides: TGTGCCAGCAGGCCTAGGGCGTACTCCTACGAGCAGTACTTC. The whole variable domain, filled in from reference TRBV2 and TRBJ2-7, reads EPEVTQTPSHQVTQMGQEVILRCVPISNHLYFYWYRQILGQKVEFLVSFYNNEISEKSEIFDDQFSVERPDGSNFTLKIRSTKLEDSAMYFCASRPRAYSYEQYFGPGTRLTVT.

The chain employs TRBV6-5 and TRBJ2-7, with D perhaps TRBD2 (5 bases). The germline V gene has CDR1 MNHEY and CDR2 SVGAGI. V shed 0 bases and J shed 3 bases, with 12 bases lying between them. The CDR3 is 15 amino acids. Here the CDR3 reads CASSYSLSGIYEQYF. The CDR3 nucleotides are TGTGCCAGCAGTTACTCCCTGTCGGGGATCTACGAGCAGTACTTC.

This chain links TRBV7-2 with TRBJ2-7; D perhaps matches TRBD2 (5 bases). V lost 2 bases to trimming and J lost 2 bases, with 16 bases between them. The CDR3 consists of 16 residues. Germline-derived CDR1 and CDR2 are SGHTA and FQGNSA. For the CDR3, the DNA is TGTGCCAGCAGCTTAAATAACGCGGGTCTTCCCTACGAGCAGTACTTC. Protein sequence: CASSLNNAGLPYEQYF. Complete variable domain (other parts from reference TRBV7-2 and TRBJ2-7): GAGVSQSPSNKVTEKGKDVELRCDPISGHTALYWYRQSLGQGLEFLIYFQGNSAPDKSGLPSDRFSAERTGGSVSTLTIQRTQQEDSAVYLCASSLNNAGLPYEQYFGPGTRLTVT.

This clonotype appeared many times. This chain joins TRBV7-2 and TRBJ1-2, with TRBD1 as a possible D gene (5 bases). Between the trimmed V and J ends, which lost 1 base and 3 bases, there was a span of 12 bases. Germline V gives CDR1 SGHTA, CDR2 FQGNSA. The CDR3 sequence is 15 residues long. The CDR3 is CASSLDPGKYYGYTF. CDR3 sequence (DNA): TGTGCCAGCAGCTTAGACCCAGGGAAGTACTATGGCTACACCTTC.

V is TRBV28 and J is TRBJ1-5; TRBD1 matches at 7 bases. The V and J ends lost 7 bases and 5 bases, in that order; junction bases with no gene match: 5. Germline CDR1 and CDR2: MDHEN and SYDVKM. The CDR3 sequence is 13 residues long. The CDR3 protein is CASIETGYQPQHF. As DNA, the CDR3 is TGTGCCAGCATCGAGACAGGGTATCAGCCCCAGCATTTT.